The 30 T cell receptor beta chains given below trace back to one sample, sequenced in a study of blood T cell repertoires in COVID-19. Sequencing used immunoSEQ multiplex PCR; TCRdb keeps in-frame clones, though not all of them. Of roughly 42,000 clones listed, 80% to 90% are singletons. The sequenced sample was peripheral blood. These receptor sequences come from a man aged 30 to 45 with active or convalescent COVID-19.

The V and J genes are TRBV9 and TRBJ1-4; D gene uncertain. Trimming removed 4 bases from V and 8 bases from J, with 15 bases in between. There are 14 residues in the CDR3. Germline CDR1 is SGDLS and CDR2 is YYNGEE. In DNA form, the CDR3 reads TGTGCCAGCAGCCCCCGTCCCCGGGAGGAAAAACTGTTTTTT. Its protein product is CASSPRPREEKLFF.

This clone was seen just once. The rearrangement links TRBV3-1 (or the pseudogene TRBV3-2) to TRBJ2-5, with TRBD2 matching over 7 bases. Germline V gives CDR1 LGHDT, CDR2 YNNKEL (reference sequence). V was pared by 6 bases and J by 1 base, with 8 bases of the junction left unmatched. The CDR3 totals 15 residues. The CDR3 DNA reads TGTGCCAGCAGTCCAAACCCTAGCGGCCAAGAGACCCAGTACTTC. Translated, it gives CASSPNPSGQETQYF.

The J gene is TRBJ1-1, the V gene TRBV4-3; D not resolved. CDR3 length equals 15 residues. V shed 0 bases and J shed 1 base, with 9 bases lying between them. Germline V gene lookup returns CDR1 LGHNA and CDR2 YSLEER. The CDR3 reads CASSQDGGPNTEAFF. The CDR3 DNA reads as TGCGCCAGCAGCCAAGATGGAGGCCCGAACACTGAAGCTTTCTTT.

CDR3 bases: TGTGCCAGCAGCTTAGATAGGGCTGGGGGGGCAAATGAGCAGTTCTTC. It is translated as CASSLDRAGGANEQFF. The genes are TRBV11-2 and TRBJ2-1; possibly TRBD2 for D (7 bases). V dropped 0 bases and J dropped 7 bases, with 16 bases sitting between them. The CDR3 is 16 amino acids. CDR1 SGHAT and CDR2 FQNNGV come from the germline V gene.

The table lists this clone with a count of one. For the CDR3, the DNA is TGTGCCAGCAGCCCCTTTGAGGACAGACCTAACTATGGCTACACCTTC. It is translated as CASSPFEDRPNYGYTF. J is TRBJ1-2 and V is TRBV4-2; D may be TRBD1 (6 bases). CDR1 LGHNA and CDR2 YNFKEQ come from the germline V gene. CDR3 length: 16 amino acids. The V and J ends lost 4 bases and 0 bases respectively, with 15 bases between them.

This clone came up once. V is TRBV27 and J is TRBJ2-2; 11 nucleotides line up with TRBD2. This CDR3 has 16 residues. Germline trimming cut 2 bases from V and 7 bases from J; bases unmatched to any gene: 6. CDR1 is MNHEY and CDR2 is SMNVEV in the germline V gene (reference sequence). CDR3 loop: CASSLVAGGQSGELFF. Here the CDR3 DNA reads TGTGCCAGCAGTTTAGTAGCGGGGGGGCAGAGCGGGGAGCTGTTTTTT.

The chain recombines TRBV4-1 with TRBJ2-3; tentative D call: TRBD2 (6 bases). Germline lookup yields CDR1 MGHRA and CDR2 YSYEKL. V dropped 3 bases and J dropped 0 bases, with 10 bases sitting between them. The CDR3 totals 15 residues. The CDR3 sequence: CASSQERASTDTQYF. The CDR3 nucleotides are TGCGCCAGCAGCCAGGAGCGGGCTAGCACAGATACGCAGTATTTT.

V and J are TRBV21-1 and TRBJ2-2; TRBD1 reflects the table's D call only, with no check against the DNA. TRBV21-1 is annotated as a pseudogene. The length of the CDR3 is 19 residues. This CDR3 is CASSTIFRMTGVRTGELFF. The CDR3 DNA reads TGTGCCAGCAGCACTATATTCCGGATGACAGGGGTGCGAACCGGGGAGCTGTTTTTT.

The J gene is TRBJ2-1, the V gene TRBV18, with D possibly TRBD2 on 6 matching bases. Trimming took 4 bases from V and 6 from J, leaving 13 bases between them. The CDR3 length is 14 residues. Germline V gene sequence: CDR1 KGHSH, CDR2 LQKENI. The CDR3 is CASSRSLASNEQFF. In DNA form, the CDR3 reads TGTGCCAGCTCACGATCACTAGCCTCCAATGAGCAGTTCTTC. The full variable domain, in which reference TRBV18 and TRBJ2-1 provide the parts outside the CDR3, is NAGVMQNPRHLVRRRGQEARLRCSPMKGHSHVYWYRQLPEEGLKFMVYLQKENIIDESGMPKERFSAEFPKEGPSILRIQQVVRGDSAAYFCASSRSLASNEQFFGPGTRLTVL.

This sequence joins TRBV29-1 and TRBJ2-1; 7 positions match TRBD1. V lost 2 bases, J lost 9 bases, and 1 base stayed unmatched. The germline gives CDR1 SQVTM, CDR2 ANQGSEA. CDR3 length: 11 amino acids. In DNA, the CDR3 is TGCAGCGTTGAACAGGGGGTTGAGCAGTTCTTC. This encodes CSVEQGVEQFF.

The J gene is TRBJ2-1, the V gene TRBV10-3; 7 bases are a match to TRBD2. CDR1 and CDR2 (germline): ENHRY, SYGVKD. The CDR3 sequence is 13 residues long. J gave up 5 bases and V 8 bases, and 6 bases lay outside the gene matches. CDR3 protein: CAIEERGHNEQFF. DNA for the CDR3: TGTGCCATCGAGGAGCGGGGACACAATGAGCAGTTCTTC.

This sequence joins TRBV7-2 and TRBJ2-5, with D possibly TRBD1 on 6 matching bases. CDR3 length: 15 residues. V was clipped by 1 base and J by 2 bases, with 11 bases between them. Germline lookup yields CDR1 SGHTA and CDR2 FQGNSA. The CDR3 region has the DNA TGTGCCAGCAGCTTAGTACAGGGTGGGCAAGAGACCCAGTACTTC. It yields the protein CASSLVQGGQETQYF.

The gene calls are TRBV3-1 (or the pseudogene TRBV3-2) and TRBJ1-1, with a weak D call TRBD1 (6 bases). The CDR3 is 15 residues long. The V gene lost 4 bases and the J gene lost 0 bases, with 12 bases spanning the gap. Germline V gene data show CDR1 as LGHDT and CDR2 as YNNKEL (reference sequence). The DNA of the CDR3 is TGTGCCAGCAGCCCGAGCAGGGGCATGAACACTGAAGCTTTCTTT. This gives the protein CASSPSRGMNTEAFF.

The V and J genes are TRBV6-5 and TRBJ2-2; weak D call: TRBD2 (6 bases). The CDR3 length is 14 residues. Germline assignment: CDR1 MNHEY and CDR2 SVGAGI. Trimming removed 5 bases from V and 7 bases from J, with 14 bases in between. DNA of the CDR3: TGTGCCAGCAGTATAACGGGAGCGGTCGGGGAGCTGTTTTTT. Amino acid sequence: CASSITGAVGELFF.

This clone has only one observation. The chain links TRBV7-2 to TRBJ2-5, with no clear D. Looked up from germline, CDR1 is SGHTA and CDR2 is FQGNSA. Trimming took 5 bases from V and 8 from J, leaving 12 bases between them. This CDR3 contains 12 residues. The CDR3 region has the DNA TGTGCCAGCAGCACACCCCTTAGCACCCAGTACTTC. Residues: CASSTPLSTQYF.

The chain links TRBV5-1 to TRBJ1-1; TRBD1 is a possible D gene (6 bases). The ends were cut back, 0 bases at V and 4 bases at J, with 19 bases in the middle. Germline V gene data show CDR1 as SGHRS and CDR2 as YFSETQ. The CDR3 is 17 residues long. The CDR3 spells CASSLEQQGYLGTEAFF. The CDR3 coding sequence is TGCGCCAGCAGCTTGGAACAGCAGGGGTATTTGGGCACTGAAGCTTTCTTT.

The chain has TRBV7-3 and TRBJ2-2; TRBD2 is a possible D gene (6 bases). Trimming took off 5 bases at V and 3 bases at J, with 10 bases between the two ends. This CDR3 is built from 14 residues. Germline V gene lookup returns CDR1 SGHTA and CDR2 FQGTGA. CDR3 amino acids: CASSPTRDTGELFF. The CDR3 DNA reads TGTGCCAGCAGCCCGACTAGAGACACCGGGGAGCTGTTTTTT. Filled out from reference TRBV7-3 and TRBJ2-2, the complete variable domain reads GAGVSQTPSNKVTEKGKYVELRCDPISGHTALYWYRQSLGQGPEFLIYFQGTGAADDSGLPNDRFFAVRPEGSVSTLKIQRTERGDSAVYLCASSPTRDTGELFFGEGSRLTVL.

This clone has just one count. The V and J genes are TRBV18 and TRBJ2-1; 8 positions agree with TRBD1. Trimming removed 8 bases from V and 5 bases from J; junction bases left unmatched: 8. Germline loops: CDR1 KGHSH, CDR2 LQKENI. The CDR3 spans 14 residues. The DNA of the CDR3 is TGTGCCAGCATCGGACAGGGTACCAACAATGAGCAGTTCTTC. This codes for CASIGQGTNNEQFF.

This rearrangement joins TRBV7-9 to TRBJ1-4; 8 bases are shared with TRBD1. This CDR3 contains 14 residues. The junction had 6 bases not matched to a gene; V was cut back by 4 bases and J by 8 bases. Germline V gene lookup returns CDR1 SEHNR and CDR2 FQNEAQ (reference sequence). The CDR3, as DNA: TGTGCCAGCAGCTCCCGGAGGACAGGGGAAAAACTGTTTTTT. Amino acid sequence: CASSSRRTGEKLFF.

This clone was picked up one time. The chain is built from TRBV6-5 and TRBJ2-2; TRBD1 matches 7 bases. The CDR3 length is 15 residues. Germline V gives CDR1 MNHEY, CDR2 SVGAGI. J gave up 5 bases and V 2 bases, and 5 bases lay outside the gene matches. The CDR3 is CASSYRGGSTGELFF. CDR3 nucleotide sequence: TGTGCCAGCAGTTACCGAGGGGGCAGTACCGGGGAGCTGTTTTTT.

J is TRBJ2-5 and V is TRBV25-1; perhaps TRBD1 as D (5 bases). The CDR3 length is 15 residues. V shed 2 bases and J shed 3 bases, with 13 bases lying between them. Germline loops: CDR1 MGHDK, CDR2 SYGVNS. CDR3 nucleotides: TGTGCCAGCAGTGAACTGCAGGGTCCGAAAGAGACCCAGTACTTC. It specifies CASSELQGPKETQYF.

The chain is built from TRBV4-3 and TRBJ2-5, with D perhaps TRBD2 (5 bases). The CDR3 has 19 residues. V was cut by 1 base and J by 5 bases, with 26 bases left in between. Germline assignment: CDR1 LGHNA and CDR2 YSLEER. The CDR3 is CASSQGTRKSGMLYETQYF. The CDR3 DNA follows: TGCGCCAGCAGCCAAGGTACCCGGAAGAGCGGTATGTTGTACGAGACCCAGTACTTC.

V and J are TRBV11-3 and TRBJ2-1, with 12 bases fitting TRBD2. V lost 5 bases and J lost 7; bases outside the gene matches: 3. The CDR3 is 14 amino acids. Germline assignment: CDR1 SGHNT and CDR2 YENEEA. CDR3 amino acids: CASSRGLAGNEQFF. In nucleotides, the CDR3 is TGTGCCAGCAGCCGAGGACTAGCGGGGAATGAGCAGTTCTTC.

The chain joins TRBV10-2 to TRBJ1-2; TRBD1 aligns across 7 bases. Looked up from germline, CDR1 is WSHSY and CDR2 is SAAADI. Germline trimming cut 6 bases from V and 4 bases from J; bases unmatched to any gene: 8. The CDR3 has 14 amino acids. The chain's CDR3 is CASRETGNPYGYTF. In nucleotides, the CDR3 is TGCGCCAGCAGAGAGACAGGGAACCCCTATGGCTACACCTTC.

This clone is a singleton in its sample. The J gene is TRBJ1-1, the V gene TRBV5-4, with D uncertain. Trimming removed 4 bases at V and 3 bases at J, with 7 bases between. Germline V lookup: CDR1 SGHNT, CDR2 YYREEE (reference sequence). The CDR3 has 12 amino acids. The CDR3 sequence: CASSLDDTEAFF. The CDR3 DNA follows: TGTGCCAGCAGCCTAGACGACACTGAAGCTTTCTTT.

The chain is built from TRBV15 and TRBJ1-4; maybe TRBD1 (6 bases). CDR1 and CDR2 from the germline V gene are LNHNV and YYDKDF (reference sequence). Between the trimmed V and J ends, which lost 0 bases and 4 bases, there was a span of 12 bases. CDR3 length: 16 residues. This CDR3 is CATSRDPGAVNEKLFF. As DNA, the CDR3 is TGTGCCACCAGCAGAGATCCAGGGGCCGTTAATGAAAAACTGTTTTTT.

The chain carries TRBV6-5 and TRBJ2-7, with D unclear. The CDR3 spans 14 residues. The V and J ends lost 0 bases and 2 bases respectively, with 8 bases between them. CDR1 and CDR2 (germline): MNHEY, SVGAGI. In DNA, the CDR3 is TGTGCCAGCAGTTACTCGGGCCCTCCCTACGAGCAGTACTTC. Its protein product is CASSYSGPPYEQYF.

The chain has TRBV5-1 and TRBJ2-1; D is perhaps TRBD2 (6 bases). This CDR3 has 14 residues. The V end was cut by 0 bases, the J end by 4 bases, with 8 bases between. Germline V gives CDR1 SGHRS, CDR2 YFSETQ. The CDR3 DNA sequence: TGCGCCAGCAGCTTGGAGGCGGGGTACAATGAGCAGTTCTTC. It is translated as CASSLEAGYNEQFF.

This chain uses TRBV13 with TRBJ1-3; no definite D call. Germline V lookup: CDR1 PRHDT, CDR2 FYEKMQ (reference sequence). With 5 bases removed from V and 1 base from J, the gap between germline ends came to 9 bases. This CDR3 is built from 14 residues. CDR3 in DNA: TGTGCCAGCAGCGTGGGCCCGTCTGGAAACACCATATATTTT. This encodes CASSVGPSGNTIYF.

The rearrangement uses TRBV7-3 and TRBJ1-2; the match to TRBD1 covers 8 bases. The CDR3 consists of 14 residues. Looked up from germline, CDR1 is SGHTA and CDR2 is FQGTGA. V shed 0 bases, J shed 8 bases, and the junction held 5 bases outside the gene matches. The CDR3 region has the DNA TGTGCCAGCAGCTTAACGCCAGGGGGCGGCGGCTACACCTTC. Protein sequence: CASSLTPGGGGYTF.